This T cell receptor (beta chain) came from a study of cytomegalovirus exposure and HLA in healthy donors. At the level of the study: Of 300 to 500 genotyped donors, around 80% grouped in the Caucasian-associated ancestry cluster. Findings and caveats of the study: A later analysis showed TCR association rates differing by HLA locus, peaking at DRB1 and lowest at HLA-C. As a later analysis showed, a missense DCLRE1C variant was linked to trimming of TCR beta V- and J-genes.

On this clone: As yet, its antigen is unknown.

Use of 60 Vbeta and 13 Jbeta primers characterized the PCR. Method: immunoSEQ multiplex PCR; TCRdb's copy keeps in-frame clones and lacks some. Of 150,000 to 200,000 clones in the sample, 78% were seen once. This clonotype was sampled from a woman aged 25 to 39 in good health and CMV-seropositive. Sequencing was performed on PBMCs.

CDR3 nucleotide sequence: TGCAGCGTTGAAGTTGGCCCCTATGGCTACACCTTC. Translation gives CSVEVGPYGYTF. The chain recombines TRBV29-1 with TRBJ1-2; no clear D gene. Germline V gene lookup returns CDR1 SQVTM and CDR2 ANQGSEA. The CDR3 has 12 amino acids. V lost 1 base to trimming and J lost 4 bases, with 7 bases between them.